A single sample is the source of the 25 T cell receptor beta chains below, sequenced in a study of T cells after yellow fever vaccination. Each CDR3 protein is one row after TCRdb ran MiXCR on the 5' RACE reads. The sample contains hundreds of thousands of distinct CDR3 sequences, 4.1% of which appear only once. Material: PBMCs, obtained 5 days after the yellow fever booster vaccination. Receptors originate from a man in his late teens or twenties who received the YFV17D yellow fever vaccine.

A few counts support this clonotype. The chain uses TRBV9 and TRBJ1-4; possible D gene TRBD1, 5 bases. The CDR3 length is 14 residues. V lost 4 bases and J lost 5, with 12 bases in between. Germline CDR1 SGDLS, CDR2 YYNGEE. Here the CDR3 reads CASSLGRDNEKLFF. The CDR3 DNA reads TGTGCCAGCAGCCTGGGCCGGGACAATGAAAAACTGTTTTTT.

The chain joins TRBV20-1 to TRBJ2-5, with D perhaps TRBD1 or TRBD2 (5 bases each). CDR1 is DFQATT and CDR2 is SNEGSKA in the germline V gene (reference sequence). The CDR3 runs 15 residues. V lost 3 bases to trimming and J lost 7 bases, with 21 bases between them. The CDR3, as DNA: TGCAGTGCTAGGGGGGTCCGCGGGCGTCCCGTGACCCAGTACTTC. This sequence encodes CSARGVRGRPVTQYF.

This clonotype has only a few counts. The CDR3 coding sequence is TGTGCCAGTAGTAGGAGGACCCAGCGGGGGCAAGAGACCCAGTACTTC. Protein sequence: CASSRRTQRGQETQYF. The V call is TRBV19, the J call TRBJ2-5; TRBD2 matches 8 bases. The CDR3 covers 16 residues. V was clipped by 4 bases and J by 2 bases; unmatched bases: 9. Germline V gene lookup returns CDR1 LNHDA and CDR2 SQIVND (reference sequence).

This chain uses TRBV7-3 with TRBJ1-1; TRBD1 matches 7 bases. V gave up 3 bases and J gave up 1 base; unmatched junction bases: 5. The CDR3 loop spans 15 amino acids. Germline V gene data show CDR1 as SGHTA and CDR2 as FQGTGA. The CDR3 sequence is CASSLWAGGNTEAFF. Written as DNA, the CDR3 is TGTGCCAGCAGCTTGTGGGCAGGGGGGAACACTGAAGCTTTCTTT. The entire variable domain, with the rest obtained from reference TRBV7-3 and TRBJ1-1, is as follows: GAGVSQTPSNKVTEKGKYVELRCDPISGHTALYWYRQSLGQGPEFLIYFQGTGAADDSGLPNDRFFAVRPEGSVSTLKIQRTERGDSAVYLCASSLWAGGNTEAFFGQGTRLTVV.

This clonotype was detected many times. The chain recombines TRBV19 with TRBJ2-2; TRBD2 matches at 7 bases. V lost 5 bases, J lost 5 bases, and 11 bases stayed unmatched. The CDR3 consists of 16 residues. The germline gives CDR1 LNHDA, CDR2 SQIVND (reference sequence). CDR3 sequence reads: CASSPQRGPWTGELFF. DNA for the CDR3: TGTGCCAGTAGTCCACAGCGGGGACCGTGGACCGGGGAGCTGTTTTTT.

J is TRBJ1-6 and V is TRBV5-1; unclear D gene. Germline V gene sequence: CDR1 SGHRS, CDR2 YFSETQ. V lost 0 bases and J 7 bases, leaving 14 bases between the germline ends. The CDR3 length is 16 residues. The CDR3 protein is CASSLAPGNVNSPLHF. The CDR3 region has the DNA TGCGCCAGCAGCTTGGCCCCAGGCAACGTAAATTCACCCCTCCACTTT.

The CDR3 DNA follows: TGTGCCAGCAGACAAATTACAGGGGAGACTGAAGCTTTCTTT. The encoded protein is CASRQITGETEAFF. The chain combines TRBV5-4 with TRBJ1-1, with 7 bases identical to TRBD1. J gave up 5 bases and V 5 bases, and 9 bases lay outside the gene matches. From germline, CDR1 is SGHNT and CDR2 YYREEE (reference sequence). The CDR3 has 14 amino acids.

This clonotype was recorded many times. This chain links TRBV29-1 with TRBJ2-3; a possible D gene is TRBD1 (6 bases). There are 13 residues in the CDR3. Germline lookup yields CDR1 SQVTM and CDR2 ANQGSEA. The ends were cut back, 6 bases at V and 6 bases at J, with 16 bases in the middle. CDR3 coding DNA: TGCAGCGTCAGGGGAAAACTCAGGGATACGCAGTATTTT. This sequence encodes CSVRGKLRDTQYF.

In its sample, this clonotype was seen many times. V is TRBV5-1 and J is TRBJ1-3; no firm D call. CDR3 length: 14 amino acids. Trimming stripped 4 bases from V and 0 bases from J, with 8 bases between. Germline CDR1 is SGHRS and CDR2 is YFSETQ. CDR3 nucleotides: TGCGCCAGCAGCGAAGACGGCTCTGGAAACACCATATATTTT. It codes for CASSEDGSGNTIYF. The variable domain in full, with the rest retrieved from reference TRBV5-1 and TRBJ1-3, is KAGVTQTPRYLIKTRGQQVTLSCSPISGHRSVSWYQQTPGQGLQFLFEYFSETQRNKGNFPGRFSGRQFSNSRSEMNVSTLELGDSALYLCASSEDGSGNTIYFGEGSWLTVV.

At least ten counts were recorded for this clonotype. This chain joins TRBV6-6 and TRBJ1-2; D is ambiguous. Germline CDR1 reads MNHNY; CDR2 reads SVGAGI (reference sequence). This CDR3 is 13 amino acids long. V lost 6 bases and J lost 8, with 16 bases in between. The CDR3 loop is CASSPASVWGYTF. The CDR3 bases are TGTGCCAGCAGCCCGGCCTCGGTTTGGGGCTACACCTTC.

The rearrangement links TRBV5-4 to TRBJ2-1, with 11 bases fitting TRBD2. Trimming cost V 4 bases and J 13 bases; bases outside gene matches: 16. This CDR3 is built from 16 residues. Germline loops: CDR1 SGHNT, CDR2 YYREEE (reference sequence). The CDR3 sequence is CASSPALAGGRLNQFF. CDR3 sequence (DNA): TGTGCCAGCAGCCCGGCTCTAGCGGGGGGCCGTTTGAATCAGTTCTTC.

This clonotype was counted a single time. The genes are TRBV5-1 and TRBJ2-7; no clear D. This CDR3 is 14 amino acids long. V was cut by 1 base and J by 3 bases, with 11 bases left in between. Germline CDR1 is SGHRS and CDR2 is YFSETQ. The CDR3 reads CASSLPVVSYEQYF. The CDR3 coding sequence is TGCGCCAGCAGCTTGCCCGTGGTAAGCTACGAGCAGTACTTC.

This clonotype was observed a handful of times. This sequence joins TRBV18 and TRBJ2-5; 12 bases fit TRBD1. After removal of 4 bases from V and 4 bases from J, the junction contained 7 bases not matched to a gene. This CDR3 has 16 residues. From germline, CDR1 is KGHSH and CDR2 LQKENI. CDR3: CASSLGTGGFGETQYF. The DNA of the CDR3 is TGTGCCAGCTCACTTGGGACAGGGGGCTTTGGAGAGACCCAGTACTTC.

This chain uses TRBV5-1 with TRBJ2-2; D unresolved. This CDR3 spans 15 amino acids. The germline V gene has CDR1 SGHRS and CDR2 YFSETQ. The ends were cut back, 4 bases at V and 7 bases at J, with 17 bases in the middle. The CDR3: CASSPVTGNGGELFF. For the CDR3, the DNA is TGCGCCAGCAGCCCGGTCACCGGTAATGGCGGGGAGCTGTTTTTT.

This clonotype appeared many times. The CDR3 nucleotides are TGTGCCACCAGCCAAGGAGGACAGGGTCATAATTCACCCCTCCACTTT. The encoded protein is CATSQGGQGHNSPLHF. The chain couples TRBV24-1 to TRBJ1-6, with 8 bases lining up with TRBD1. The ends lost 7 bases at V and 5 bases at J; junction bases unmatched: 9. This CDR3 is built from 16 residues. Germline loops: CDR1 KGHDR, CDR2 SFDVKD.

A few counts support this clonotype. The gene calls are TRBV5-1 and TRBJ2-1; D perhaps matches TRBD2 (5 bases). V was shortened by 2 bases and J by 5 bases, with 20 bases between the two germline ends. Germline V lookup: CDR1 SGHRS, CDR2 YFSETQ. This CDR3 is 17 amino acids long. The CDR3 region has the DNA TGCGCCAGCAGCTTAACCGTAGCGCCACTAGGTAACAATGAGCAGTTCTTC. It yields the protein CASSLTVAPLGNNEQFF.

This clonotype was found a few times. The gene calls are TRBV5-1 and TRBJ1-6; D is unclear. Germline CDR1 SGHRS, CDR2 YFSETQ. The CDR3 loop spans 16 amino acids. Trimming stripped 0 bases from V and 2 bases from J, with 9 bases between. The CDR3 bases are TGCGCCAGCAGCTTGGGGGGTATGACCTATAATTCACCCCTCCACTTT. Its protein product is CASSLGGMTYNSPLHF.

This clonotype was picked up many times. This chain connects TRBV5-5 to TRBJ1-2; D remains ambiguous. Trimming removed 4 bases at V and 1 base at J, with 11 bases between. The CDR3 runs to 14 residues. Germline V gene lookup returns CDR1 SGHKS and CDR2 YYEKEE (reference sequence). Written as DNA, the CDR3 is TGTGCCAGCAGCCCCGCCGGCCTTAACTATGGCTACACCTTC. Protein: CASSPAGLNYGYTF. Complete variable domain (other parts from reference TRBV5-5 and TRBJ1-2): DAGVTQSPTHLIKTRGQQVTLRCSPISGHKSVSWYQQVLGQGPQFIFQYYEKEERGRGNFPDRFSARQFPNYSSELNVNALLLGDSALYLCASSPAGLNYGYTFGSGTRLTVV.

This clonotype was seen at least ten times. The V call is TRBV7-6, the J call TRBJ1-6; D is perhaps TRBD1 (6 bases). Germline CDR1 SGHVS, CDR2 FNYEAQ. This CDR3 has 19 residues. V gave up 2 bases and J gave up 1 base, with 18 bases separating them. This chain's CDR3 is CASSLKSQGLRSYNSPLHF. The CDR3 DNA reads TGTGCCAGCAGCTTAAAGTCGCAGGGGCTGAGGTCCTATAATTCACCCCTCCACTTT.

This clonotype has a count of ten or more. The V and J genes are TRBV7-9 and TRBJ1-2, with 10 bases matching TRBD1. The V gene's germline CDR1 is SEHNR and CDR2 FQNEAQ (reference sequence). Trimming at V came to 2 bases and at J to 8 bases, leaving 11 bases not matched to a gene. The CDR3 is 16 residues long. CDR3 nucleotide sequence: TGTGCCAGCAGCTTACGACCGACCGGGACAGGGGAGGGCTACACCTTC. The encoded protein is CASSLRPTGTGEGYTF.

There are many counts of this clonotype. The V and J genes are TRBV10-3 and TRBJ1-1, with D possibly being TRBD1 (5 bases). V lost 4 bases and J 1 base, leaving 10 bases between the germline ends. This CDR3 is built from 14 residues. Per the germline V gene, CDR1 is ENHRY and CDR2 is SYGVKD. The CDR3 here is CAISGPGRNTEAFF. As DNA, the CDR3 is TGTGCCATCAGTGGTCCGGGACGGAACACTGAAGCTTTCTTT.

The CDR3 DNA follows: TGTGCCAGCAGCAAGACAGGGGGCGGCAATCAGCCCCAGCATTTT. It specifies CASSKTGGGNQPQHF. The chain joins TRBV6-5 to TRBJ1-5; TRBD1 matches at 10 bases. This CDR3 spans 15 amino acids. V was clipped by 6 bases and J by 2 bases; unmatched bases: 4. CDR1 and CDR2 from the germline V gene are MNHEY and SVGAGI.

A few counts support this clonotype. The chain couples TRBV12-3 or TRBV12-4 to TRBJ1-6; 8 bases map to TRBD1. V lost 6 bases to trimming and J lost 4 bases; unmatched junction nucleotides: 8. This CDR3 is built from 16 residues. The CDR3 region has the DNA TGTGCCAGCAGCAGCGGGACAGGTCTTTATAATTCACCCCTCCACTTT. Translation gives CASSSGTGLYNSPLHF.

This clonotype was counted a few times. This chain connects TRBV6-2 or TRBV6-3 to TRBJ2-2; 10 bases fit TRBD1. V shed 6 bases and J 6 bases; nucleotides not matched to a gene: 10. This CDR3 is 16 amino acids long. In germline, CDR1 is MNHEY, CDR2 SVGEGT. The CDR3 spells CASRTAGTGVPGELFF. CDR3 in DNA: TGTGCCAGCAGGACAGCCGGGACAGGGGTCCCCGGGGAGCTGTTTTTT.

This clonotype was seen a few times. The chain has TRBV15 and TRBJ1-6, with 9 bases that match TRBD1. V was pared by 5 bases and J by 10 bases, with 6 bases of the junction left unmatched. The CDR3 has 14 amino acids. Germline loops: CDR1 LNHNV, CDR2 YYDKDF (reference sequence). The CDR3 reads CATSGQGRSSPLHF. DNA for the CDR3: TGTGCCACCAGCGGACAGGGGCGGAGCTCACCCCTCCACTTT.